Following are 15 T cell receptor beta chains from one sample sequenced in a study of T-cell memory formation after mild COVID-19. Each CDR3 protein is one row after TCRdb ran MiXCR on the 5' RACE reads. The table lists under 700,000 distinct CDR3 sequences, around 21% of them singletons. The sample was PBMCs or a T cell subset sorted from them (not recorded which). The source of these receptors is an adult woman who had mild COVID-19 (a few samples of this study predate the infection). Cell type and time point are not known.

The chain has TRBV18 and TRBJ2-1; D possibly corresponds to TRBD2 (6 bases). Trimming shortened V by 3 bases and J by 8 bases, and 17 bases separated the two germline ends. CDR3 length: 15 residues. Germline V gene lookup returns CDR1 KGHSH and CDR2 LQKENI. This CDR3 is CASSPPGHREDEQFF. CDR3 nucleotide sequence: TGTGCCAGCTCACCTCCGGGTCATAGGGAGGATGAGCAGTTCTTC. Full variable domain (rest looked up from reference TRBV18 and TRBJ2-1): NAGVMQNPRHLVRRRGQEARLRCSPMKGHSHVYWYRQLPEEGLKFMVYLQKENIIDESGMPKERFSAEFPKEGPSILRIQQVVRGDSAAYFCASSPPGHREDEQFFGPGTRLTVL.

The chain recombines TRBV20-1 with TRBJ2-1, with a weak D call TRBD2 (5 bases). The CDR3 length is 13 residues. Germline CDR1 and CDR2: DFQATT and SNEGSKA (reference sequence). V lost 4 bases, J lost 5 bases, and 12 bases lay in between. In DNA, the CDR3 is TGCAGTGCTACTCGGACTTTCAACAATGAGCAGTTCTTC. It translates to CSATRTFNNEQFF.

The chain employs TRBV7-9 and TRBJ2-7; D is perhaps TRBD1 (5 bases). V was trimmed by 3 bases and J by 3 bases, leaving 9 bases between them. The germline CDR1 and CDR2 sequences are SEHNR and FQNEAQ (reference sequence). The CDR3 totals 13 residues. CDR3 DNA sequence: TGTGCCAGCAGCTTTGACAGTAACTACGAGCAGTACTTC. Residues: CASSFDSNYEQYF.

This clonotype turned up a few times. This chain joins TRBV7-9 and TRBJ2-7; D is tentatively TRBD1 or TRBD2 (5 bases each). The CDR3 has 14 amino acids. Germline CDR1 is SEHNR and CDR2 is FQNEAQ (reference sequence). With 5 bases removed from V and 7 bases from J, the gap between germline ends came to 18 bases. CDR3 amino acids: CASSPGRFNTEQYF. The DNA of the CDR3 is TGTGCCAGCAGCCCGGGACGCTTCAACACGGAGCAGTACTTC.

This chain connects TRBV6-5 to TRBJ2-3; TRBD2 matches 8 bases. The germline V gene has CDR1 MNHEY and CDR2 SVGAGI. This CDR3 is built from 15 residues. The V segment lost 5 bases and the J segment 6 bases; nucleotides outside the gene matches: 10. CDR3 in amino acids: CASSQQDRGGDTQYF. CDR3 nucleotides: TGTGCCAGCAGTCAACAGGATCGCGGGGGGGATACGCAGTATTTT.

This clonotype has a single count. The chain combines TRBV11-2 with TRBJ1-1; D not resolved. The CDR3 extends over 15 amino acids. Trimming pared 1 base from V and 3 bases from J, leaving 12 bases between. CDR1 and CDR2 (germline): SGHAT, FQNNGV. The CDR3 spells CASSLGAGGDTEAFF. The DNA of the CDR3 is TGTGCCAGCAGCTTAGGGGCGGGCGGGGACACTGAAGCTTTCTTT.

A few counts support this clonotype. This chain joins TRBV11-3 and TRBJ2-1; D call uncertain. The CDR3 has 15 residues. Germline V gives CDR1 SGHNT, CDR2 YENEEA. Trimming stripped 5 bases from V and 6 bases from J, with 17 bases between. The CDR3 coding sequence is TGTGCCAGCAGCGTTGCCGTCCTAAAAGGCAATGAGCAGTTCTTC. This encodes CASSVAVLKGNEQFF.

V gene TRBV6-5 combines with J gene TRBJ1-1; the D gene is possibly TRBD1 (6 bases). The CDR3 loop spans 14 amino acids. Trimming removed 4 bases from V and 7 bases from J, with 16 bases in between. Germline CDR1 is MNHEY and CDR2 is SVGAGI. CDR3 DNA sequence: TGTGCCAGCAGTTCCCCCAGGGGAGGGGTTGAAGCTTTCTTT. It codes for CASSSPRGGVEAFF.

This clonotype has a handful of counts. This chain links TRBV20-1 with TRBJ2-5; 15 bases line up with TRBD2. CDR1 is DFQATT, CDR2 SNEGSKA, per germline (reference sequence). This CDR3 has 18 residues. V was pared by 3 bases and J by 1 base, with 9 bases of the junction left unmatched. The CDR3 is CSASGGLAGGRLQETQYF. In DNA, the CDR3 is TGCAGTGCTAGTGGGGGACTAGCGGGGGGCCGGCTCCAAGAGACCCAGTACTTC.

This clonotype has a handful of counts. This chain connects TRBV20-1 to TRBJ2-5; D is uncertain. V dropped 0 bases and J dropped 5 bases, with 10 bases sitting between them. The V gene's germline CDR1 is DFQATT and CDR2 SNEGSKA (reference sequence). The CDR3 covers 13 residues. The CDR3: CSARDTRFETQYF. DNA of the CDR3: TGCAGTGCTAGAGATACGCGGTTCGAGACCCAGTACTTC.

In this sample, this clonotype turned up a few times. The chain links TRBV15 to TRBJ2-7; D unclear. CDR1 is LNHNV, CDR2 YYDKDF, per germline (reference sequence). V gave up 6 bases and J gave up 0 bases, with 12 bases separating them. The CDR3 contains 14 residues. CDR3 loop: CATRKTHSSYEQYF. The CDR3 DNA reads as TGTGCCACCAGGAAGACTCATAGCTCCTACGAGCAGTACTTC.

The chain carries TRBV5-5 and TRBJ2-7; perhaps TRBD1 as D (6 bases). Per the germline V gene, CDR1 is SGHKS and CDR2 is YYEKEE (reference sequence). The V gene lost 7 bases and the J gene lost 4 bases, with 21 bases spanning the gap. The CDR3 runs to 15 residues. The CDR3 DNA follows: TGTGCCAGCCGCCGAACAGGGTTGAGCCTTTACGAGCAGTACTTC. Translated: CASRRTGLSLYEQYF.

V usage is TRBV28 and J usage is TRBJ2-3; 11 nucleotides match TRBD2. V dropped 5 bases and J dropped 9; count of bases not matched to a gene: 13. The CDR3 totals 16 residues. Germline loops: CDR1 MDHEN, CDR2 SYDVKM. The DNA for the CDR3 is TGTGCCAGCAGTCCCTGGACTAGCGGGCCAGGTATGACGCAGTATTTT. Translation: CASSPWTSGPGMTQYF.

The rearrangement uses TRBV25-1 and TRBJ1-1; 9 nucleotides line up with TRBD1. Per the germline V gene, CDR1 is MGHDK and CDR2 is SYGVNS. V lost 4 bases, J lost 1 base, and 7 bases stayed unmatched. CDR3 length equals 16 residues. CDR3 residues: CASSGSPGQGNTEAFF. DNA for the CDR3: TGTGCCAGCAGTGGGAGTCCGGGACAGGGGAACACTGAAGCTTTCTTT. Together with reference TRBV25-1 and TRBJ1-1, the CDR3 gives the full variable domain: EADIYQTPRYLVIGTGKKITLECSQTMGHDKMYWYQQDPGMELHLIHYSYGVNSTEKGDLSSESTVSRIRTEHFPLTLESARPSHTSQYLCASSGSPGQGNTEAFFGQGTRLTVV.

The chain uses TRBV20-1 and TRBJ2-7; D is unresolved. This CDR3 contains 12 residues. In germline, CDR1 is DFQATT, CDR2 SNEGSKA (reference sequence). Between the trimmed V and J ends, which lost 4 bases and 0 bases, there was a span of 7 bases. CDR3 residues: CSAKGGSYEQYF. The CDR3, as DNA: TGCAGTGCTAAGGGCGGCTCCTACGAGCAGTACTTC.